This T cell receptor beta chain was recorded in a study of cytomegalovirus exposure and HLA in healthy donors. Regarding the study as a whole: Roughly uniform sequencing depth across donors was assumed, possibly incorrectly. Reports indicate that TCR beta sequences accurately predicted the HLA-A and HLA-B alleles of most subjects. One variant, a missense change in DCLRE1C, was linked in a later analysis to TCR beta V- and J-gene trimming.

PCR employed 60 Vbeta and 13 Jbeta primers. Assay used: immunoSEQ multiplex PCR; TCRdb lists only in-frame clones, some missing. There are about 210,000 clones in the sample; approximately 79% occur only once, and about 2% lies in the top ten. Unrecorded immune exposure was likely among donors, who were nominally healthy when sampled. The ends were cut back, 2 bases at V and 11 bases at J, with 13 bases in the middle. The CDR3 extends over 14 amino acids. Germline V lookup: CDR1 MNHEY, CDR2 SVGAGI. Turning to this clone: The antigen is not known.

The TCR sequence derives from a male donor in good health and CMV-seronegative. Sample: PBMCs. The genes are TRBV6-5 and TRBJ1-6, with D unclear. The CDR3 is CASSYGPTSAPLHF. The CDR3 coding sequence is TGTGCCAGCAGTTACGGCCCAACCAGCGCACCCCTCCACTTT.